This paragraph covers one T cell receptor (beta chain) sequence. The template used for profiling TCR beta VDJ and CDR3 was genomic DNA. TCRdb fed the reads into MiXCR, producing one record per CDR3 protein. The sample lists hundreds of thousands of distinct CDR3 sequences; roughly a third were seen once. The data are from a study of CD8+CD57+ T cells in acquired aplastic anemia. The authors sequenced patients whose flow cytometry had shown CD8+CD57+ cell expansion. Diagnosis of severe acquired aplastic anemia applied to all patients. There was no therapy given to any patient before the blood sampling took place. This clonotype was obtained from a human donor with aplastic anemia. The sequencing input was sorted CD4+, CD8+, or CD8+CD57+ T cells (not recorded which) from PBMCs.

In nucleotides, the CDR3 is TGTGCCAGCAGCAACCGGGACACAGAAAAACTGTTTTTT. Protein: CASSNRDTEKLFF. J is TRBJ1-4 and V is TRBV7-2, with D maybe TRBD1 (6 bases). This CDR3 is 13 amino acids long. Trimming cost V 5 bases and J 8 bases, with 12 bases left between them. The V gene's germline CDR1 is SGHTA and CDR2 FQGNSA. Full variable domain (missing parts from reference TRBV7-2 and TRBJ1-4): GAGVSQSPSNKVTEKGKDVELRCDPISGHTALYWYRQSLGQGLEFLIYFQGNSAPDKSGLPSDRFSAERTGGSVSTLTIQRTQQEDSAVYLCASSNRDTEKLFFGSGTQLSVL.